The TCR beta chain under discussion was sequenced for a study of blood T cell repertoires in COVID-19. As for the study in general: Both acute and convalescent COVID-19 samples were obtained from the United States, Italy and Spain. From T cells, B-cell-depleted T cells, or PBMCs came the material, which was cDNA or gDNA.

Per the study methods: Amplification from reference gene primers served as the basis for estimated nucleated cell counts. Produced via immunoSEQ multiplex PCR; TCRdb's table is partial and in-frame only. V, J and clone size are those of that table, while D and trimming were read from the DNA. The table has 90,000 to 130,000 clones, roughly four fifths seen once. This CDR3 comprises 17 residues. The sequence was obtained from a woman aged 55-70 years with acute or convalescent COVID-19. The chain carries TRBV21-1 and TRBJ1-1; the table assigns TRBD1, which was not confirmed against the DNA. TRBV21-1 is deemed a pseudogene. Sequenced: peripheral blood. This CDR3 reads CASSKGHPGQIFIGAFF. CDR3 nucleotides: TGTGCCAGCAGCAAAGGGCACCCAGGACAGATCTTCATTGGAGCTTTCTTT.